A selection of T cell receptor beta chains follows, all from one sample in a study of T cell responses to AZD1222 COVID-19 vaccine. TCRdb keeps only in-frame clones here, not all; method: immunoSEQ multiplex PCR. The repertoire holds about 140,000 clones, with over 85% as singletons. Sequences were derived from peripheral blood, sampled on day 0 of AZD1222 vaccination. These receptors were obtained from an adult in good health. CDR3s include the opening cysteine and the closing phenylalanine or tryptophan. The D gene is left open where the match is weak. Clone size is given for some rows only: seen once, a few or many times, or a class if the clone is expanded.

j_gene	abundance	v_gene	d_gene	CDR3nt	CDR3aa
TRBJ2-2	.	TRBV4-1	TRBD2	TGCGCCAGCAGCCAATCATCTAGCGGGGGGACGAACACCGGGGAGCTGTTTTTT	CASSQSSSGGTNTGELFF
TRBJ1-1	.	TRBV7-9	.	TGTGCCAGCAGCTTAGAAGGGTGGGGGCCCGAAGCTTTCTTT	CASSLEGWGPEAFF
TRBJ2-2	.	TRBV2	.	TGTGCCAGCAGGATGGGGCTAATATCCGGGGAGCTGTTTTTT	CASRMGLISGELFF
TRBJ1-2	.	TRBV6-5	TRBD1	TGTGCCAGCAGTTACTCCAGACAGGGGACCGACTATGGCTACACCTTC	CASSYSRQGTDYGYTF
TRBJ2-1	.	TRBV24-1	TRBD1	TGTGCCACCAGTGACCCGACAGGGGCCAATGAGCAGTTCTTC	CATSDPTGANEQFF
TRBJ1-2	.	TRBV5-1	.	TGCGCCAGCAGCCTAACAGGGTCCCCTAACTATGGCTACACCTTC	CASSLTGSPNYGYTF
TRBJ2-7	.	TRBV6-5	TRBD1	TGTGCCAGCAGGCCGGGACAGTCCGTCTACGAGCAGTACTTC	CASRPGQSVYEQYF
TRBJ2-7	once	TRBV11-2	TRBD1	TGTGCCAGCAGCTTACTTGGGGGGACAGGGCACTACGAGCAGTACTTC	CASSLLGGTGHYEQYF
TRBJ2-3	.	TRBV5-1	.	TGCGCCAGCAGCTTGGGGCTCATCACAGATACGCAGTATTTT	CASSLGLITDTQYF
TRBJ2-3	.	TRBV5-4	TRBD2	TGTGCCAGCAGCCCTAAACTAGCGGGAGGTATAGATACGCAGTATTTT	CASSPKLAGGIDTQYF
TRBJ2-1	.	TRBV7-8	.	TGTGCCAGCAGCTTAGGGGATAGCTCCTACAATGAGCAGTTCTTC	CASSLGDSSYNEQFF
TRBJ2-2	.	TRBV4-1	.	TGCGCCAGCAGCCAAGACAGGTGGACCGGGGAGCTGTTTTTT	CASSQDRWTGELFF
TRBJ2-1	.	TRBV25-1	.	TGTGCCAGCAGTGAATATAGCGGTCCGGGAAAAGATGAGCAGTTCTTC	CASSEYSGPGKDEQFF
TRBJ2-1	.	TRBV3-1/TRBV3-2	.	TGTGCCAGCAGCCCCTCGTTCCGCGGCGAGCAGTTCTTC	CASSPSFRGEQFF
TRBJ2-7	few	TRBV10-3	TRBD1	TGTGCCATCAGTGAACCGGGACAGGGGGCGCGGGCTTCATACGAGCAGTACTTC	CAISEPGQGARASYEQYF
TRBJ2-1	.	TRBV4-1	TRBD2	TGCGCCAGCAGCCATTCCGGGACTATCCACAATGAGCAGTTCTTC	CASSHSGTIHNEQFF
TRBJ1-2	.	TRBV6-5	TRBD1	TGTGCCAGCAGAGCCGGGACAGGAAACTATGGCTACACCTTC	CASRAGTGNYGYTF
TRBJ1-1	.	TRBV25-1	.	TGTGCCAGCGTGTTGGTCACTGAAGCTTTCTTT	CASVLVTEAFF
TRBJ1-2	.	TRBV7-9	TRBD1	TGTGCCAGCAGCTTGGGTGGTCTCCAGGGGGCACCATCCTATGGCTACACCTTC	CASSLGGLQGAPSYGYTF
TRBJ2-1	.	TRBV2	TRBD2	TGTGCCAGCAGTGTGAGCGGGATGAATGAGCAGTTCTTC	CASSVSGMNEQFF
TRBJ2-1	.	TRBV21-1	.	TGTGCCAGCAGCAAGGGGTCAGACCTACGCGATGAGCAGTTCTTC	CASSKGSDLRDEQFF
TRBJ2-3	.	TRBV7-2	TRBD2	TGTGCCAGCAGCTCATCTAGCGGGGGGTACACAGATACGCAGTATTTT	CASSSSSGGYTDTQYF
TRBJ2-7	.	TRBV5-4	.	TGTGCCGGAGGAGGGGGGACGGACCTCTACGAGCAGTACTTC	CAGGGGTDLYEQYF
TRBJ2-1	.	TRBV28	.	TGTGCCAGCAGTTCTCTCAAATTAAACTCCTACAATGAGCAGTTCTTC	CASSSLKLNSYNEQFF
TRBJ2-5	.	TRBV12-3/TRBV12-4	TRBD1	TGTGCCAGCACCTGGACAGGGGTTGAGACCCAGTACTTC	CASTWTGVETQYF
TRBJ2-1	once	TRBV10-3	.	TGTGCCATCAGCACTGGACAAATTAACAATGAGCAGTTCTTC	CAISTGQINNEQFF
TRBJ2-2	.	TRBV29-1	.	TGCAGCGTTGACAGGACAAACACCGGGGAGCTGTTTTTT	CSVDRTNTGELFF
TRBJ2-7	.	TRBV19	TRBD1	TGTGCCAGTAGCAGGACCGGGACAGGAGGTCTCTATGAGCAGTACTTC	CASSRTGTGGLYEQYF